This T cell receptor beta chain was retrieved from a study of cytomegalovirus exposure and HLA in healthy donors. The CDR3 is 14 amino acids. The V gene's germline CDR1 is MNHNY and CDR2 SVGAGI (reference sequence). V shed 10 bases, J shed 9 bases, and the junction held 11 bases outside the gene matches. With 60 Vbeta and 13 Jbeta primers, the PCR was carried out. Source study methods: Later reanalysis found 75 million to 95 million unique TCR beta chains, roughly 10 million of them shared. Here immunoSEQ multiplex PCR was the method, and the copy in TCRdb shows in-frame clones only, minus some. That table is the source of V, J and clone size, and D and trimming were worked out from the DNA. The sample carries some 170,000 clones, about 69% recorded once. This clone showed up just a few times. What it binds is not known. The study, taken as a whole, reports: The presence/absence work took it that sequencing depth was about the same across donors. The authors enumerated over 150 TCR beta chains as linked to cytomegalovirus.

This rearrangement joins TRBV6-6 to TRBJ1-5; 11 nucleotides line up with TRBD1. The sequencing sample was made of PBMCs. The sequence was collected from a human donor in good health. Here the CDR3 DNA reads TGTGCCATCAGACCGGGACAGGGGGTTAGGCCCCAGCATTTT. This sequence encodes CAIRPGQGVRPQHF.